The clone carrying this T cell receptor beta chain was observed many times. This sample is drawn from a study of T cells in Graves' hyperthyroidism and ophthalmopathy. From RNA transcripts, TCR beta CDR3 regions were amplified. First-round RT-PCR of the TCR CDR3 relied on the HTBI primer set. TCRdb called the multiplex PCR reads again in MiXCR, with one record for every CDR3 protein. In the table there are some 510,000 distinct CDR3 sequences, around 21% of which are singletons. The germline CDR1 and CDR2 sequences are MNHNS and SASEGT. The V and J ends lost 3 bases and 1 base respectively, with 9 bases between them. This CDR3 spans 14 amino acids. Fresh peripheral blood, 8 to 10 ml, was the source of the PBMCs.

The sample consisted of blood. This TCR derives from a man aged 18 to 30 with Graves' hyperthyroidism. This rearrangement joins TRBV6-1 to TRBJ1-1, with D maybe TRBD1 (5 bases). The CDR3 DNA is TGTGCCAGCAGTGAGCCAGGGAGGAACACTGAAGCTTTCTTT. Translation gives CASSEPGRNTEAFF.